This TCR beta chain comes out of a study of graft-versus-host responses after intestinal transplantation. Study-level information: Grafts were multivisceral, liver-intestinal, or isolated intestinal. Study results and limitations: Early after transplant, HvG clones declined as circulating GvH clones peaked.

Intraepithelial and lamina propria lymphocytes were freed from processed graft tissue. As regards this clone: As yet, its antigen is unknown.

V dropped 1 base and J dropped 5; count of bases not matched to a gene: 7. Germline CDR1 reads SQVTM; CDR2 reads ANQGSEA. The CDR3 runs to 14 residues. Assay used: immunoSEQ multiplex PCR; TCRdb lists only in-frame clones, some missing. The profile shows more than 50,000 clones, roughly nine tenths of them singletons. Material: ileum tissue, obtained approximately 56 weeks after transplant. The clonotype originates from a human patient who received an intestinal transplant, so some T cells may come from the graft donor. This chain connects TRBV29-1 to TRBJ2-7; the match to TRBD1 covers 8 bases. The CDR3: CSVEGTRGRNEQYF. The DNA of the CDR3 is TGCAGCGTTGAAGGTACCAGGGGGCGGAACGAGCAGTACTTC.